This T cell receptor beta chain originates from a study of blood T cell repertoires in COVID-19. About the study: Acute and convalescent COVID-19 specimens originated in the United States, Italy and Spain. Nucleic acid was either cDNA or gDNA, and it came from T cells, B-cell-depleted T cells, or PBMCs.

Per the authors' pipeline: Amplifying reference gene primers gave estimates of nucleated cell counts. Only in-frame clones appear in the TCRdb table, and some are missing; sequencing was by immunoSEQ multiplex PCR. Clone size and the V and J calls come from that table; the DNA yielded D and trimming. Here the sample spans about 280,000 clones, 75% to 85% being singletons. Germline-derived CDR1 and CDR2 are MNHEY and SVGAGI. There are 15 residues in the CDR3. The V and J ends lost 8 bases and 6 bases, in that order; junction bases with no gene match: 12. The origin of this receptor is a man aged 50-60 years with active or convalescent COVID-19. The chain is built from TRBV6-5 and TRBJ2-3; TRBD2 matches 9 bases. Sequenced: peripheral blood. CDR3 amino acids: CASWPAAGGRDTQYF. The CDR3 DNA follows: TGTGCCAGCTGGCCTGCGGCGGGAGGGAGGGATACGCAGTATTTT.